This T cell receptor (beta chain) was observed in a study of OX40 agonist ivuxolimab in advanced cancers. Regarding the complete study: The costimulatory receptor OX40 (CD134) was targeted by ivuxolimab, a fully human IgG2 agonistic monoclonal antibody. Intravenous ivuxolimab was administered to patients every 2 weeks at six dose levels: 0.01, 0.1, 0.3, 1.5, 3 and 10 mg/kg. The paper describes the monotherapy dose-escalation part (N of about 47 patients) of the phase I trial of ivuxolimab. The dose-escalation cohort was roughly 80% male with a mean age of about 54 years, ranging from roughly 23 to 90. Partial responses were achieved by three dose-escalation patients, of whom one had hepatocellular carcinoma and two had cutaneous melanoma. Of the roughly 54 patients in dose escalation, 19 had hepatocellular carcinoma, some 15 had melanoma, 9 had renal cell carcinoma and 9 had head and neck cancer. The purpose of peripheral TCRbeta sequencing was to test whether ivuxolimab changed TCR sequence diversity and led to clonal T-cell expansion. Patients were allowed to have had prior anti-PD-1, anti-PD-L1 or anti-CTLA-4 therapy, and roughly 40% of the dose-escalation patients had previously received checkpoint inhibitors.

Genomic DNA was extracted from sorted cells for sequencing of the TCRbeta CDR3 region. TCRbeta CDR3 regions were sequenced using the immunoSEQ Assay. The source is immuneACCESS, and TCRdb retained only in-frame sequences with V and J called. Part of the clones is not carried over; for the studies checked, unresolved V genes explain less than half of this, and the remainder is unexplained. Within this sample are tens of thousands of clones, with roughly four fifths of them counted one time only. The ten largest clonotypes hold approximately 1.2% of the sample. The full study reports these points: Low levels of normalized T-cell clonal expansion were also shown by some nonresponding patients. At doses of 0.1 to 3.0 mg/kg, clonal expansion of both CD4+ and CD8+ T cells in blood was seen between baseline and week 6. In partial responders in the 0.1-3.0 mg/kg groups, normalized peripheral clonal expansion was found to be among the lowest, especially among CD8+ T cells. Which antigens the clonally expanded peripheral T cells were specific for was not determined. After ivuxolimab, more expanded clones were found on average in CD8+ T cells than in CD4+ T cells.

The trial excluded patients who had a history of autoimmune disease or were on systemic immunosuppression. In every dose cohort, peripheral blood was drawn for TCR sequencing at baseline, cycle 4 day 1, and cycle 7 day 1. The samples were drawn from a first-in-human, open-label, multicenter phase I dose-escalation trial of ivuxolimab. Adults with locally advanced or metastatic melanoma, renal cell carcinoma, hepatocellular carcinoma or head and neck squamous cell carcinoma were enrolled in the trial. Before TCR sequencing, CD4+ T cells and CD8+ T cells were sorted from peripheral blood as separate populations. Concerning this clone: The specificity of this receptor is unknown. There are no base qualities to consult, and no much larger clone falls within one base.

The CDR3 holds 14 amino acids from the cysteine to the phenylalanine. Just the 42-base CDR3 DNA is kept, in frame starting at base 1. According to the germline V gene, CDR1 reads SGHRS and CDR2 reads YFSETQ. Here V drops 3 bases and J drops 8 bases, and the junction holds 8 bases not matched to any gene. This TCR was recovered from an adult with an advanced solid tumor such as melanoma, head and neck, liver or kidney cancer. The sequence is built from TRBV5-1 and TRBJ1-2; the junction holds 9 bases that match TRBD1. The specimen comprised CD4+ or CD8+ T cells sorted from blood, sampled in a trial of the OX40 agonist ivuxolimab. The encoded CDR3 is CASSWGDRAWGYTF. The DNA reads TGCGCCAGCAGCTGGGGGGACAGGGCTTGGGGCTACACCTTC.